This TCR beta chain stems from a study of beta chain features in type 1 diabetes. Expressed TCRB transcripts were sequenced, since all the RNA that had been isolated was reverse transcribed. Produced via immunoSEQ multiplex PCR; TCRdb's table is partial and in-frame only. This table has over 120,000 clones, more than 10% appearing once. This clone has a handful of counts. Antigen specificity is unknown. Study conclusions and caveats: Moderately but significantly shorter TCRB CDR3s were found in Type 1 diabetes patients in all four CD4+ subsets.

Trimming stripped 5 bases from V and 1 base from J, with 11 bases between. The length of the CDR3 is 14 residues. Germline V CDR1 and CDR2: SGHTA, FQGNSA. The TCR was taken from a man younger than 35 with type 1 diabetes. The chain combines TRBV7-2 with TRBJ1-1, with D unclear. Specimen: central memory CD4+ T cells from blood. The CDR3 sequence: CASSPDMSNTEAFF. DNA for the CDR3: TGTGCCAGCAGCCCGGATATGTCGAACACTGAAGCTTTCTTT.